This T cell receptor (beta chain) was captured by sequencing in a study of T cell changes during pregnancy in multiple sclerosis (dated by TCRdb to about 2019). With respect to the entire study: The study looked at changes in the T cell repertoire across pregnancy in women with multiple sclerosis.

The library relied on the immunoSEQ multiplex PCR assay. In TCRdb, the immuneACCESS table is reduced to in-frame sequences with V and J assigned. These tables do not hold every clone; where another copy was compared, an unresolved V gene accounts for under half, and the others remain unexplained. For this sample there are about 40,000 clones; about nine tenths appear just once. Roughly 1.5% of the sample rests with the top ten. CDR1 MGHRA and CDR2 YSYEKL were looked up in the germline V gene. There are 16 amino acids in the CDR3, from cysteine to phenylalanine inclusive. The read is trimmed to its CDR3 DNA, 48 bases read in frame from base 1. V and J are truncated by 0 bases and 0 bases respectively, leaving an intervening sequence of 10 bases. This clone was seen once. Its antigen remains undetermined. Per-base quality was not reported, and no clone a single base away is much larger than it.

The sequence links TRBV4-1 to TRBJ2-3; the D segment cannot be called with confidence. The sample consisted of PBMCs (not recorded whether the cells were cultured). This TCR was sampled from a female donor with multiple sclerosis, enrolled in a pregnancy study. In nucleotide form, the sequence is TGCGCCAGCAGCCAAGAGCGGCAGACTAGCACAGATACGCAGTATTTT. Its translation reads: CASSQERQTSTDTQYF.